This T cell receptor (beta chain) was retrieved from a study of cytotoxic CD8 clonotypes in ibrutinib-treated CLL. Study details: Partial responders approximately 25, complete 2; some 12 progressed and some 15 stayed in remission by median around 68 months. Investigators collected response samples after a median about twelve months of treatment, range 6 to 36. Average yields of approximately 230,000 productive templates and 94,082 productive rearrangements characterized the samples. Overall study results and limits: Clonality showed a rise at ibrutinib response that reversed toward baseline at progression.

Sequenced by immunoSEQ multiplex PCR; TCRdb stores in-frame clones only, minus some. The table lists just over 45,000 clones, approximately 69% of them singletons, with 9.5% to 15% in the top ten. Comments on this clone: As yet, its antigen is unknown.

This receptor was obtained from a human donor with chronic lymphocytic leukemia. This material consisted of PBMCs, taken after 12 months of ibrutinib treatment.

For the CDR3, the DNA is TGTGCCAGCAGTGAGAGCTGGATCTACAATGAGCAGTTCTTC. Amino acid sequence: CASSESWIYNEQFF. The chain uses TRBV6-1 and TRBJ2-1; no reliable D call. Trimming pared 3 bases from V and 3 bases from J, leaving 9 bases between. This CDR3 has 14 amino acids. The germline CDR1 and CDR2 sequences are MNHNS and SASEGT.